Listed below are T cell receptor beta chains from one sample, sequenced in a study of T cells in Graves' hyperthyroidism and ophthalmopathy. Using its own MiXCR run on the multiplex PCR reads, TCRdb lists one record per CDR3 protein. The repertoire holds around 690,000 distinct CDR3 sequences, with roughly a sixth as singletons. Sequences were obtained from blood. These receptors were collected from a man aged 45-65 years with Graves' hyperthyroidism. The CDR3 runs from the conserved cysteine through the conserved F or W. D genes are given only for firm matches.

cdr3_length d_call j_call v_call cdr3_aa
11 NA TRBJ1-4 TRBV19 CASTGNEKLFF
14 NA TRBJ1-1 TRBV6-2/TRBV6-3 CASSYSRRNTEAFF
16 NA TRBJ2-7 TRBV28 CASSGGAAARDYEQYF
17 TRBD2 TRBJ2-2 TRBV27 CASSSRLAGTNTGELFF
14 TRBD1 TRBJ1-6 TRBV30 CALSRDSLNSPLHF
15 NA TRBJ2-2 TRBV18 CASSPPAGNTGELFF
15 NA TRBJ2-4 TRBV2 CASLRGEVTKNIQYF
15 TRBD2 TRBJ2-1 TRBV28 CASSLSGGGYNEQFF
15 NA TRBJ1-1 TRBV20-1 CSARDMEGLNTEAFF
13 NA TRBJ1-5 TRBV6-1 CASSENPGQPQHF
12 NA TRBJ2-2 TRBV2 CASTTGTGELFF
16 TRBD2 TRBJ2-7 TRBV19 CASSAVLAGGFYEQYF
13 NA TRBJ1-2 TRBV4-1 CASSQDGVYGYTF
13 NA TRBJ2-7 TRBV6-1 CASAVAVSYEQYF
15 TRBD2 TRBJ2-5 TRBV15 CATSRTSGYQETQYF
16 TRBD2 TRBJ2-1 TRBV19 CASHDLTSGRNNEQFF
14 NA TRBJ1-4 TRBV11-2 CASSPRRGDEKLFF
15 NA TRBJ2-7 TRBV3-1 CASSQVAYRDYEQYF
16 NA TRBJ2-1 TRBV27 CASSSEFTSSYNEQFF
13 NA TRBJ1-5 TRBV3-1 CASSLLFSQPQHF
15 NA TRBJ2-1 TRBV9 CASSVVGSGYNEQFF
12 NA TRBJ1-1 TRBV3-1 CASSRYNTEAFF
20 TRBD2 TRBJ2-1 TRBV7-9 CASSSPGLADPQSSYNEQFF
15 TRBD2 TRBJ2-3 TRBV11-2 CASSATSVYTDTQYF
15 NA TRBJ2-3 TRBV28 CASSETGPRTDTQYF
14 NA TRBJ2-1 TRBV6-1 CASSGTTNYNEQFF
13 NA TRBJ2-1 TRBV24-1 CATSDRPGDEQFF
15 NA TRBJ2-5 TRBV12-3/TRBV12-4 CASGNLYGVSETQYF
12 NA TRBJ2-1 TRBV6-2/TRBV6-3 CASRYGWNEQFF
15 TRBD1 TRBJ2-7 TRBV27 CASSFRQGTVYEQYF
16 TRBD2 TRBJ2-1 TRBV13 CASSSRTSAYYNEQFF
16 TRBD2 TRBJ2-7 TRBV6-5 CASSLPPPGTSGEQYF
17 TRBD1 TRBJ2-7 TRBV6-5 CASSYSEAGQGVHEQYF
14 NA TRBJ1-2 TRBV7-9 CASRGQLANYGYTF
16 TRBD2 TRBJ2-1 TRBV3-1 CASSQVSGTSLMEQFF
14 NA TRBJ2-1 TRBV18 CASSPSRAGDEQFF
13 NA TRBJ1-2 TRBV12-5 CASGSDGPYGYTF
19 TRBD2 TRBJ2-7 TRBV20-1 CSARDTSGRARPSPYEQYF
16 NA TRBJ2-1 TRBV3-1 CASSQARGRVGNEQFF
14 NA TRBJ1-2 TRBV5-1 CASSLQRIRDGYTF
14 NA TRBJ1-2 TRBV9 CASSLRWEDYGYTF
15 TRBD1 TRBJ2-2 TRBV5-1 CASSPDRVGTGELFF
12 NA TRBJ2-2 TRBV29-1 CSVWGSTGELFF
15 NA TRBJ1-5 TRBV5-5 CASSLGGESNQPQHF
16 NA TRBJ2-2 TRBV5-4 CASSLGQRSNTGELFF
13 NA TRBJ1-2 TRBV7-8 CASSTGRDDGYTF
14 NA TRBJ2-2 TRBV24-1 CATTSARLTGELFF
14 NA TRBJ2-1 TRBV15 CATSRRTSYNEQFF
17 TRBD2 TRBJ2-1 TRBV24-1 CATSDLRSGSSYNEQFF
13 TRBD2 TRBJ2-5 TRBV7-3 CASSFAGGETQYF
15 NA TRBJ2-2 TRBV2 CASSEASTDTGELFF
16 TRBD2 TRBJ2-1 TRBV30 CAWSFRGLAGGNEQFF
14 NA TRBJ2-1 TRBV30 CAWSERVGHNEQFF